This T cell receptor beta chain is drawn from a study of tumor and adjacent non-tumor tissue in lung cancer (dated by TCRdb to between 2018 and 2020). Broadly, across the study: By cancer type, the cohort comprised 11 to 12 adenocarcinoma patients, 2 squamous cell carcinoma patients and 1 small cell lung cancer patient. Ages among the roughly 15 patients ranged from about 30 to 85 years, there were approximately 10 men and 5 women, and disease was at TNM stage I to III. Sequencing generated a total of roughly 130 million productive TCRbeta reads, averaging approximately 3.8 million reads per sample. The study compared bulk TCRbeta repertoires from lung tumor tissue and matched distant non-tumor lung tissue of about 15 lung cancer patients. For each patient, one tumor sample and one normal lung sample were taken, giving a few dozen paired specimens that underwent TCRbeta CDR3 sequencing.

About this clonotype itself: Which antigen it targets is not known. One end of the junction fails to match germline, which may point to a read error.

Overall results and qualifications from the work: TCR diversity was significantly higher in younger patients, and greater tumor TCR diversity was associated with shorter overall survival and shorter disease-free survival. Tumor tissue showed significantly higher TCR diversity (inverse Simpson) than normal lung tissue, at around 460 vs 160 (P = 0.0075, Mann-Whitney U test). Peripheral blood was not sequenced, so blood TCRbeta repertoires were not examined in the lung cancer patients of the study. The top 100 clones made up a significantly larger cumulative share of the repertoire in normal lung than in tumor tissue. The cohort had only around 14 patients, and the authors noted that larger samples and more detailed clinical data are needed. Neither the sequencing platform nor unique molecular identifiers are named or mentioned anywhere in the methods.

RNA was isolated from bulk, unsorted tissue, and RNA quality was assessed with a NanoDrop ND-1000 and an Agilent 2100. Newly diagnosed lung cancer patients without prior chemotherapy who had been admitted for thoracic surgery in China between August and November 2014 were enrolled as donors. Patients who had received previous radiotherapy or chemotherapy, or who had another concurrent cancer, were excluded from the study. Surgical tissue pieces of about 1-2.3 cm3 were preserved in RNAlater solution and were kept at -80 degrees C until use. Library preparation employed multiplex PCR. Sequencing took place on an Illumina HiSeq 2500. Following protocols modified from ARM-PCR, the researchers constructed TCRbeta libraries through three rounds of nested PCR with primers (Table S4). PCR products of 200-500 bp were gel-excised and purified with the QIAquick gel extraction kit before sequencing. The paper's data handling went like this. Trimmomatic was used to clean the reads, FLASH was used to merge the reads into complete CDR3 sequences, and MiTCR was used to assign the reads to V(D)J germline segments. Clonal diversity was calculated as the inverse Simpson's index using VDJtools. A read counted as productive if the sequence was in-frame and lacked a premature stop codon. TCRdb reworked the public reads: Q25 trimming with fastp, MiXCR clone assembly, productive beta chains retained. Rows are unified per CDR3 protein, each entry keeping the most common DNA and genes. TCRdb, not the authors, supplied the V and J calls. This sample has around 120,000 distinct CDR3 sequences in its table, and roughly 64% of those were observed once. The top ten constitute 9.5% to 15% of the sample.

Via the germline V gene, CDR1 is MNHEY and CDR2 SVGEGT. CDR3 length: 15 amino acids, cysteine to phenylalanine. Only the CDR3 DNA stays, 45 bases, in frame from base 1. The sample taken for sequencing was lung tumor tissue. The sequence was collected from a young man with non-small cell lung cancer. The chain couples TRBV6-2 or TRBV6-3 to TRBJ2-6, and possibly TRBD1, on 5 matching bases. In nucleotide form, the sequence is TGCGCCAGCAGTTACTCAGGGTCTGGGGCCTACGTCCTGACTTTC. Its protein product is CASSYSGSGAYVLTF.